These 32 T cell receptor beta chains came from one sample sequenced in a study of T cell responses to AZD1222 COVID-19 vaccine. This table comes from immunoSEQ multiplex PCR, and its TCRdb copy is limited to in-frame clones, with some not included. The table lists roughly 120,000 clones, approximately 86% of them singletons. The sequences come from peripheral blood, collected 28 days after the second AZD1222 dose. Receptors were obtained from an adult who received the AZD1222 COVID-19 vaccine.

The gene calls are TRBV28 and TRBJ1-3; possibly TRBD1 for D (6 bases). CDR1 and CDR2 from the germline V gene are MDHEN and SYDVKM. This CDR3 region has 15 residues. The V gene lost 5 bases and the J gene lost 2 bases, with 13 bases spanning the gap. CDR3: CASSNLAGAGNTIYF. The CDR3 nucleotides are TGTGCCAGCAGTAACCTGGCAGGGGCTGGAAACACCATATATTTT. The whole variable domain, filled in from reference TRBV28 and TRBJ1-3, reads DVKVTQSSRYLVKRTGEKVFLECVQDMDHENMFWYRQDPGLGLRLIYFSYDVKMKEKGDIPEGYSVSREKKERFSLILESASTNQTSMYLCASSNLAGAGNTIYFGEGSWLTVV.

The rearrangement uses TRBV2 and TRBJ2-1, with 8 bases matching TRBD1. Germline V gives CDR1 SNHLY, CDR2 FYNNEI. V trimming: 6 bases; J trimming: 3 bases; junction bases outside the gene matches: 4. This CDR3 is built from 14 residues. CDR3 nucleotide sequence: TGTGCCAGCAGAAAACAGGGGGGCTACAATGAGCAGTTCTTC. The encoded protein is CASRKQGGYNEQFF.

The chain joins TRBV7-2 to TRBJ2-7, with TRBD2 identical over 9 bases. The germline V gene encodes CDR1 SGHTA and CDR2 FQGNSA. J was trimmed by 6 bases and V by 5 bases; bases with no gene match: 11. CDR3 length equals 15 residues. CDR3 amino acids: CASSPVGGGAVEQYF. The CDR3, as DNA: TGTGCCAGCAGCCCTGTTGGCGGGGGGGCCGTCGAGCAGTACTTC. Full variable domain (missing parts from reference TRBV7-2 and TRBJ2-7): GAGVSQSPSNKVTEKGKDVELRCDPISGHTALYWYRQSLGQGLEFLIYFQGNSAPDKSGLPSDRFSAERTGGSVSTLTIQRTQQEDSAVYLCASSPVGGGAVEQYFGPGTRLTVT.

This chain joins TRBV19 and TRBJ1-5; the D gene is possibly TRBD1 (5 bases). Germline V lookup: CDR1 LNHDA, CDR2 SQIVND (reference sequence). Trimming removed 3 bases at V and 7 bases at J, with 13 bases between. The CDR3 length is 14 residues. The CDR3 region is CASSMNSGTQPQHF. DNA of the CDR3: TGTGCCAGTAGTATGAATTCGGGGACCCAGCCCCAGCATTTT.

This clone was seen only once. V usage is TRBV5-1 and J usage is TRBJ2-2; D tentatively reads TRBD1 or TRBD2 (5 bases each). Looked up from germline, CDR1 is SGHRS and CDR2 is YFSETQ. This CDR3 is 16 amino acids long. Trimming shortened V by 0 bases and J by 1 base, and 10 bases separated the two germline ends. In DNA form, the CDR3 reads TGCGCCAGCAGCTTGGTCGGGACGGTGAACACCGGGGAGCTGTTTTTT. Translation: CASSLVGTVNTGELFF.

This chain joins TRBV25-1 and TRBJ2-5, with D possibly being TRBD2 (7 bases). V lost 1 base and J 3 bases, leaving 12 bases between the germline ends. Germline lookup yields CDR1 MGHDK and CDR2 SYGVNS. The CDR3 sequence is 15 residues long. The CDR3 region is CASSEWRGGEETQYF. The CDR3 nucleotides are TGTGCCAGCAGTGAATGGAGGGGGGGAGAAGAGACCCAGTACTTC.

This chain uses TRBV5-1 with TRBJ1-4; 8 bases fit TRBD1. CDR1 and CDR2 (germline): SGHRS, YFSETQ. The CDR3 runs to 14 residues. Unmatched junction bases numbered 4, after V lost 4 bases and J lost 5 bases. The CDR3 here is CASSAGQENEKLFF. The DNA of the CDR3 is TGCGCCAGCAGCGCGGGACAGGAAAATGAAAAACTGTTTTTT.

In DNA form, the CDR3 reads TGTGCCAGCAGCTTGGAAAAGACCCAGTACTTC. The encoded protein is CASSLEKTQYF. J is TRBJ2-5 and V is TRBV5-6; no clear D. V lost 0 bases to trimming and J lost 6 bases, with 3 bases between them. The CDR3 sequence is 11 residues long. The V gene's germline CDR1 is SGHDT and CDR2 YYEEEE.

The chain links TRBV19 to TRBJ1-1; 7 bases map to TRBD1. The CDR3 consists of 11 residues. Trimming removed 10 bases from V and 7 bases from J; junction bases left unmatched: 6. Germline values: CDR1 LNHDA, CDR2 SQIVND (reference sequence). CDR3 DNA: TGTGCCACAAAGGGACAGCGTGAAGCTTTCTTT. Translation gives CATKGQREAFF.

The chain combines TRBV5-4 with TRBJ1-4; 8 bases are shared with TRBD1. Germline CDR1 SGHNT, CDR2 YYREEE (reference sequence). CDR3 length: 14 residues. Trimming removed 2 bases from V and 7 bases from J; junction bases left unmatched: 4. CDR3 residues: CASSLGTGSEKLFF. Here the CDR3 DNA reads TGTGCCAGCAGCTTAGGGACAGGTAGTGAAAAACTGTTTTTT.

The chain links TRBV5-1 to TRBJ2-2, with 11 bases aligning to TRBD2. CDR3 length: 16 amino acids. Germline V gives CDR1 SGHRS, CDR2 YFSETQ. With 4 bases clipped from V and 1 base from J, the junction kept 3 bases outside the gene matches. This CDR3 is CASSPGTSGNTGELFF. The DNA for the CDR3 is TGCGCCAGCAGCCCCGGGACTAGCGGGAACACCGGGGAGCTGTTTTTT.

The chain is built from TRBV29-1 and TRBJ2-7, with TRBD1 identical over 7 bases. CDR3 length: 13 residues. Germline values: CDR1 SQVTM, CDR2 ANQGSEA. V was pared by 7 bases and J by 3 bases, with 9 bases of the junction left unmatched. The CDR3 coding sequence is TGCAGCGCTGAGGGGACAGCGGACTACGAGCAGTACTTC. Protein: CSAEGTADYEQYF.

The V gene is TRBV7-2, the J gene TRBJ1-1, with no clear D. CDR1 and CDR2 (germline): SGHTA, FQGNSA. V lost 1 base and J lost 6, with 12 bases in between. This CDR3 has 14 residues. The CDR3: CASSLGGSKAEAFF. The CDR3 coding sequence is TGTGCCAGCAGCTTAGGAGGCTCGAAAGCTGAAGCTTTCTTT.

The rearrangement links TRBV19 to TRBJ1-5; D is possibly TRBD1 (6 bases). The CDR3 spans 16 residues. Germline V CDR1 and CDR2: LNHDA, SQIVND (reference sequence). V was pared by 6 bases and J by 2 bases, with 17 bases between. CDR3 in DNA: TGTGCCAGTAGCGTAGGGGGGGTCGTAGGCAATCAGCCCCAGCATTTT. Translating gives CASSVGGVVGNQPQHF.

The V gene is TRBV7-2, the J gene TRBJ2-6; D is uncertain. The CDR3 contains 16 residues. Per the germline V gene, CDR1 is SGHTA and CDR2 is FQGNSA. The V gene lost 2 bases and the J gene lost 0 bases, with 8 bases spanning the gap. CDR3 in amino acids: CASSLMRGSGANVLTF. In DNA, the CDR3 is TGTGCCAGCAGCTTAATGCGCGGCTCTGGGGCCAACGTCCTGACTTTC.

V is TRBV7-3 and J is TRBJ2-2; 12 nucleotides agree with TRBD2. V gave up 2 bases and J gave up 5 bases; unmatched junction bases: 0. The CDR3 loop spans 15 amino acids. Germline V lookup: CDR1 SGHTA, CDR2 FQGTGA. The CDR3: CASSLGLAGTGELFF. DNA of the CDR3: TGTGCCAGCAGCTTAGGACTAGCGGGGACCGGGGAGCTGTTTTTT.

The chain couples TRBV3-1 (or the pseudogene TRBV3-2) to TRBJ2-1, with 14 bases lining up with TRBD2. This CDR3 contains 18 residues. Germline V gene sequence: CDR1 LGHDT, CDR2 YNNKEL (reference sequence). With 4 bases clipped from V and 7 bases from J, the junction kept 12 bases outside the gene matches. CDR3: CASSRSRTSGGLGNEQFF. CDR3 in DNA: TGTGCCAGCAGCCGCTCCCGGACTAGCGGGGGGCTGGGAAATGAGCAGTTCTTC.

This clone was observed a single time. The CDR3 nucleotides read TGTGCCAGCAGTCTCGGAGGACAGGGGTATGGCTACACCTTC. Amino acid sequence: CASSLGGQGYGYTF. The gene calls are TRBV2 and TRBJ1-2; 9 nucleotides line up with TRBD1. CDR1 and CDR2 (germline): SNHLY, FYNNEI. The CDR3 has 14 residues. The V gene end was trimmed by 5 bases and the J gene end by 5 bases; junction bases not matched to a gene: 6.

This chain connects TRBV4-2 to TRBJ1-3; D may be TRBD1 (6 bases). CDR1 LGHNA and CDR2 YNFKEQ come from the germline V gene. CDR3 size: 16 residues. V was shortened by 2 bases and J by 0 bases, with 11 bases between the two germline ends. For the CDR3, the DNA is TGTGCCAGCAGCCAAAATACAGGGAACTCTGGAAACACCATATATTTT. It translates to CASSQNTGNSGNTIYF.

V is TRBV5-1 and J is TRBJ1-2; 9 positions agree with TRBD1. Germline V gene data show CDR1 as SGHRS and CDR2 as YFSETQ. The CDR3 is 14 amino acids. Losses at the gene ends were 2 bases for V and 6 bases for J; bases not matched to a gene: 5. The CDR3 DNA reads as TGCGCCAGCAGCTTCGCGACAGGGGGTGATGGCTACACCTTC. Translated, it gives CASSFATGGDGYTF.

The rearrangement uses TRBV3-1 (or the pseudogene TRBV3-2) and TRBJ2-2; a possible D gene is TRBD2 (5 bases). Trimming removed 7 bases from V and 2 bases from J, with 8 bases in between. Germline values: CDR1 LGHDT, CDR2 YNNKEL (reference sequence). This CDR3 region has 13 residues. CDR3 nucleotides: TGTGCCAGCACCCGGGGTAACACCGGGGAGCTGTTTTTT. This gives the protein CASTRGNTGELFF.

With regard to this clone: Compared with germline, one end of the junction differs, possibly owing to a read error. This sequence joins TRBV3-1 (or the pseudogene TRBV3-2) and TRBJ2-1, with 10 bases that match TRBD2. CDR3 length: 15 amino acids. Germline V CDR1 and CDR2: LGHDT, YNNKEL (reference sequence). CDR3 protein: CASTQGLAGANEQFF. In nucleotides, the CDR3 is TGTGCCAGCACCCAAGGGCTAGCGGGGGCCAATGAGCAGTTCTTC.

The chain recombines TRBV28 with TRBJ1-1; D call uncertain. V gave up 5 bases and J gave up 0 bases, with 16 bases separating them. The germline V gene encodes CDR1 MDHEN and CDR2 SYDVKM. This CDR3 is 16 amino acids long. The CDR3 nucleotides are TGTGCCAGCAGTCCCCGTCCCGGTTGGATGAACACTGAAGCTTTCTTT. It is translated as CASSPRPGWMNTEAFF.

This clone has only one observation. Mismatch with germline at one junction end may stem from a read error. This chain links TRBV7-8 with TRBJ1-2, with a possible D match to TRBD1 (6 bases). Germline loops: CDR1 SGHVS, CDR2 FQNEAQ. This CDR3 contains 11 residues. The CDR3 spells CASSSRQAVLF. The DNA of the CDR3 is TGTGCCAGCAGCTCCCGACAGGCGGTCCTCTTC.

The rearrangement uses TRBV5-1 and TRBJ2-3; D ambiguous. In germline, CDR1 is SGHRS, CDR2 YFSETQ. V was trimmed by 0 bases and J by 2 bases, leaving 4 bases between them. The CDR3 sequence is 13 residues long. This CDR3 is CASSLGYTDTQYF. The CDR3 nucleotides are TGCGCCAGCAGCTTGGGCTACACAGATACGCAGTATTTT.

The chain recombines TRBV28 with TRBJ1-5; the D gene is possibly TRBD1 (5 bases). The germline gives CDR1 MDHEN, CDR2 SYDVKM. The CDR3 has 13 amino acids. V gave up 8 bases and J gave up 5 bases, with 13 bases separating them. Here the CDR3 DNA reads TGTGCCAGCGGCGACAGATCTTATCAGCCCCAGCATTTT. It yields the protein CASGDRSYQPQHF.

The CDR3 loop is CASSLRGSNYGYTF. The CDR3 bases are TGTGCCAGCAGCTTAAGGGGATCTAACTATGGCTACACCTTC. V is TRBV13 and J is TRBJ1-2; D perhaps matches TRBD1 (5 bases). CDR3 length: 14 residues. The germline CDR1 and CDR2 sequences are PRHDT and FYEKMQ (reference sequence). Trimming shortened V by 2 bases and J by 0 bases, and 7 bases separated the two germline ends.

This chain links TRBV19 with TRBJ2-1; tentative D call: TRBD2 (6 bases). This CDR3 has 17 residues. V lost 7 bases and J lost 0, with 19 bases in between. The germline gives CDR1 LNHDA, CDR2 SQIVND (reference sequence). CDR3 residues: CASKMVAGPTSYNEQFF. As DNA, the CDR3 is TGTGCCAGTAAAATGGTGGCGGGGCCGACCTCCTACAATGAGCAGTTCTTC.

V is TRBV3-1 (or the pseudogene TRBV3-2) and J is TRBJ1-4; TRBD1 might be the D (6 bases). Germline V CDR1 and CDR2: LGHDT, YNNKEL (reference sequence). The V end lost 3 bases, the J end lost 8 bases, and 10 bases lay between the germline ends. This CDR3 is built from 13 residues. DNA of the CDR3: TGTGCCAGCAGCCAGAGGGGGGGGGAAAAACTGTTTTTT. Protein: CASSQRGGEKLFF.

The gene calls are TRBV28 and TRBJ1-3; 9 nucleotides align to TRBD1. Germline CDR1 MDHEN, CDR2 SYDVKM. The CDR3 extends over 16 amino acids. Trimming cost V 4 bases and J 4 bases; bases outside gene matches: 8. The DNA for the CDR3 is TGTGCCAGCAGTTCCCACCGGGACAGGGTGGGAAACACCATATATTTT. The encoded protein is CASSSHRDRVGNTIYF.

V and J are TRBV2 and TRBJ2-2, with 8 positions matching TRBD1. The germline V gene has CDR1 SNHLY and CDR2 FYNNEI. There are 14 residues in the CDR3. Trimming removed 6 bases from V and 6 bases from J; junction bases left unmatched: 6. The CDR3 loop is CASRRQGSPGELFF. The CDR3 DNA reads TGTGCCAGCAGGCGACAGGGGTCCCCCGGGGAGCTGTTTTTT.

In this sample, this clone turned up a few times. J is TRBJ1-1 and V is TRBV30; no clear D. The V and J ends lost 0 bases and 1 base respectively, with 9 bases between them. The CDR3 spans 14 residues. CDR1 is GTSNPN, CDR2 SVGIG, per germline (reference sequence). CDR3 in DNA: TGTGCCTGGAGTGTATGGCAGCCGAACACTGAAGCTTTCTTT. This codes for CAWSVWQPNTEAFF.